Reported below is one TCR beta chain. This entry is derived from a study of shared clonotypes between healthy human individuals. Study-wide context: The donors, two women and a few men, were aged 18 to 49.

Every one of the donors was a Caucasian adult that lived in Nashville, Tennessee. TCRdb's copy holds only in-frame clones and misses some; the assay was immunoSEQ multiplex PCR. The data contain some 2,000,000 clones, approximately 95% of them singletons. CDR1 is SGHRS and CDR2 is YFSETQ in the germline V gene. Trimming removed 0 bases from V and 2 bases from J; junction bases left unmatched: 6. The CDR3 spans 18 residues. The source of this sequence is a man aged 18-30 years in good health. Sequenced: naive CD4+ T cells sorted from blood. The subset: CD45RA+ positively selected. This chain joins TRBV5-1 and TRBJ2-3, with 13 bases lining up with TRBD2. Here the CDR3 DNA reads TGCGCCAGCAGCTTGGGACTAGCGGGAGGATATAACACAGATACGCAGTATTTT. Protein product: CASSLGLAGGYNTDTQYF.